This T cell receptor (beta chain) is drawn from a study of shared clonotypes between healthy human individuals. In regard to this clone: As yet, its antigen is unknown.

V shed 4 bases and J 5 bases; nucleotides not matched to a gene: 8. Per germline, CDR1 MDHEN and CDR2 SYDVKM. CDR3 length: 16 amino acids. CD45RO-negative, CCR7-positively selected cells formed the naive CD8 fraction, excluding terminally differentiated effector memory CD45RA+ cells. Study results and limitations: Among non-shared clonotypes, generation probabilities were lower than among those shared by all four donors.

In the authors' workflow: With immunoSEQ giving junction-only sequences and no quality scores, filtering differed. Libraries were prepared by immunoSEQ multiplex PCR; TCRdb keeps only in-frame clonotypes and omits some of them. V and J calls and clone size come straight from that table; D and trimming were deduced from the DNA. Altogether hundreds of thousands of clones are present, approximately 95% being singletons, with the ten largest covering approximately 0.12%. This sequence joins TRBV28 and TRBJ1-5, with 10 bases aligning to TRBD1. Input material: naive CD8+ T cells sorted from blood. This receptor was obtained from a woman aged 25 to 39 in good health. The CDR3 DNA reads TGTGCCAGCAGTTCCCCATCGACAGGGGGCTATCAGCCCCAGCATTTT. As protein: CASSSPSTGGYQPQHF.